This T cell receptor (beta chain) was found in a study of shared clonotypes between healthy human individuals (dated by TCRdb to between 2020 and 2021). Describing the broader study: A couple of women and a few men aged 18 to 49 years were included in the cohort. For each donor, CD4 naive and CD4 memory were each run on three plates, CD8 naive on two plates, and CD8 memory on one plate. Blood TCR repertoires of about five healthy adults were deeply sequenced to estimate repertoire size and the extent of clonotype sharing between individuals. Different laboratories and diverse techniques were used to prepare libraries and sequence TCR repertoires, to increase sequencing depth and limit assay-specific biases. Leukapheresis yielded between about 0.94 and 8.9 billion PBMCs per donor. The research as a whole found: Rarefaction of sorted-subset datasets indicated incomplete sequencing despite the large sequencing depth. The small number of donors limited the genetic and exposure-history diversity represented. Sampling was restricted to blood, and TCR repertoires in tissues likely differ from the TCR repertoires found in blood. Across a handful of donors, roughly 5.1% of naive CD4, approximately 3.5% of naive CD8, roughly 2.2% of memory CD4, and around 0.4% of memory CD8 clonotypes were shared. Pairwise subsampling indicated that sequencing depth was expected to affect the degree of clonotype sharing among donors. Estimated clonotype richness was generally larger for naive than for memory subsets. Higher generation probabilities were observed for clonotypes shared by all four sorted-subset donors than for non-shared clonotypes.

Using the deep immunoSEQ assay, TCR CDR3 regions were amplified from genomic DNA by multiplex PCR. Extracted genomic DNA from each cell subset was distributed evenly across all wells of several immunoSEQ 96-well plates, and each plate was treated as a replicate. Each replicate PCR for sorted subsets received roughly 0.2 ug genomic DNA, equal to roughly 29,000 T cell genomes. Purified libraries were measured with a Qubit 3.0 fluorometer, size-checked on a Bioanalyzer 2100, and measured again with the KAPA Library Quantification kit. Every immunoSEQ 96-well plate was sequenced on a separate single-read 150-cycle Illumina NextSeq 550 flow cell. As for the authors' bioinformatics: Because the immunoSEQ output held only junctional sequences and lacked quality scores, the filtering could not match the filtering applied to full-length reads. Sequences were annotated with PyIR, a Python wrapper for IgBLAST v1.9, and V/J genes and CDR3 were assigned using IMGT germline references. Reads were removed for weak V/J assignments (E-value above 1e-6), missing CDR3, stop codons, out-of-frame junctions, or ambiguous translated residues. V3J clonotypes were defined by identical inferred V gene, J gene, and CDR3 amino acid sequence. The percentage overlap between two repertoires was calculated by dividing the number of shared unique clonotypes by the size of the smaller repertoire. Three approaches were used to assess repertoire richness: RTK rarefaction, the Chao1 estimator, and Recon v2.1 estimates of unobserved clonotypes. For all TCRbeta clonotypes obtained by the gDNA method from several donors, generation probabilities were computed with OLGA. Sourced from immuneACCESS, this table was stored by TCRdb with only in-frame sequences that have V and J called. A share of the clones is absent; for the studies checked, an unresolved V gene accounts for under half, and the remainder has no known explanation. Clone size and V and J calls were adopted from that table, with D and trimming inferred from the DNA. In this sample the table shows more than 500,000 clones, approximately 95% of which occur a single time. The leading ten clones occupy approximately 0.11% of the sample.

About this clone: The target of this receptor is not known. The input lacks base qualities; no much larger clone sits a single base away.

CD8 naive samples were obtained by positive selection for CCR7 among CD45RO-negative cells, yielding a CD45RA+CCR7+ population from which TemRA cells were excluded. Donors were healthy HIV-negative adults with no recently reported acute infections or vaccinations. All donors were Caucasian adults living in Nashville, Tennessee, USA. Blood was collected by leukapheresis, and PBMCs were isolated by Ficoll-Histopaque density gradient centrifugation and then cryopreserved in liquid nitrogen vapor phase. Purity and quantity of every magnetically sorted T cell population were checked by analytical flow cytometry. Each sorted fraction had its genomic DNA isolated and then quantified by UV absorbance on a Nanodrop 2000c. Sequenced sample: naive CD8+ T cells sorted from blood. The cell subset or site tag for this specimen amounts to: CD45RA+CCR7+. The source of this sequence is a woman between 25 and 40 years old in good health.

The CDR3 region has the sequence CASSLEYRSDNEQFF. The nucleotide sequence is TGTGCCAGCAGCTTAGAATACAGGTCTGACAATGAGCAGTTCTTC. The rearranged segments are TRBV11-2 and TRBJ2-1; TRBD1 might be the D gene, on 5 matching bases. At the junction V is shortened by 0 bases and J by 5 bases, with 11 bases in between. The CDR3 covers 15 residues, taking in both the cysteine and the phenylalanine. The entry retains the CDR3 DNA only, 45 bases that are in frame from base 1. CDR1 SGHAT and CDR2 FQNNGV are derived from the germline V gene.